Listed below are T cell receptor beta chains from one sample, sequenced in a study of blood T cell repertoires in COVID-19. Profiled with immunoSEQ multiplex PCR; TCRdb holds only in-frame clones, not every one. The sample records about 180,000 clones, more than 75% being singletons. The sequencing input was peripheral blood. All receptors come from a person between 70 and 80 years old with COVID-19, enrolled during active disease. Each CDR3 is given with its conserved first and last residue. Each record gives: V gene, clone size, D gene, J gene, CDR3 DNA, CDR3 protein. D genes are given only for firm matches. Expanded clones are given a class, and other clones once, few, many or no size at all.

TRBV28,once,TRBD2,TRBJ2-1,TGTGCCAGCAGCCCTCCCGGGACTAGGCCTTACGAGCAGTTCTTC,CASSPPGTRPYEQFF
TRBV18,once,NA,TRBJ2-3,TGTGCCAGCTCACCACGGAGGAGCACAGATACGCAGTATTTT,CASSPRRSTDTQYF
TRBV18,NA,TRBD1,TRBJ1-6,TGTGCCAGCTCACCCGGACAGGCTAGGGCACTTAGTTCACCCCTCCACTTT,CASSPGQARALSSPLHF
TRBV18,NA,TRBD1,TRBJ2-6,TGTGCCAGCTCACGGGACAGGGGGTCTGGGGCCAACGTCCTGACTTTC,CASSRDRGSGANVLTF
TRBV7-9,few,NA,TRBJ2-1,TGTGCCAGCAGCTCCCACATGGATGAGCAGTTCTTC,CASSSHMDEQFF
TRBV5-4,few,NA,TRBJ2-2,TGTGCCAGCAGCTTGGGGACAGCCCTCGCGAACACCGGGGAGCTGTTTTTT,CASSLGTALANTGELFF
TRBV6-6,NA,TRBD1,TRBJ2-2,TGTGCCAGCATTAGGGACAGGGCGAACACCGGGGAGCTGTTTTTT,CASIRDRANTGELFF
TRBV19,few,NA,TRBJ2-7,TGTGCCAGTAGTCGAGTGGCGGATTCCTCCTACGAGCAGTACTTC,CASSRVADSSYEQYF
TRBV9,NA,NA,TRBJ1-3,TGTGCCAGCAGCGCCCTTGGGGGGAACTCTGGAAACACCATATATTTT,CASSALGGNSGNTIYF
TRBV6-5,NA,NA,TRBJ1-4,TGTGCCAGCGGTTTGGGGCCTACTAATGAAAAACTGTTTTTT,CASGLGPTNEKLFF
TRBV2,NA,TRBD1,TRBJ2-5,TGTGCCAGCAGGCAGGGGGCCGTGTTGGACAAAGAGACCCAGTACTTC,CASRQGAVLDKETQYF
TRBV5-6,NA,TRBD2,TRBJ2-7,TGTGCCAGCAGCATCGGGAGGTTATACGAGCAGTACTTC,CASSIGRLYEQYF
TRBV14,NA,TRBD1,TRBJ1-2,TGTGCCAGCAGCCAATTTCAGGGGGTAGGAGGCTACACCTTC,CASSQFQGVGGYTF
TRBV7-3,NA,NA,TRBJ1-1,TGTGCCAGCAGCCCAACCGGGCGGGAGAACACTGAAGCTTTCTTT,CASSPTGRENTEAFF
TRBV10-3,few,NA,TRBJ2-7,TGTGCCATCAGTGAGTCTGCCAGGACCTACGAGCAGTACTTC,CAISESARTYEQYF
TRBV30,NA,TRBD1,TRBJ2-2,TGTGCCTGGATCAGGACAGGGCTTGTCACCGGGGAGCTGTTTTTT,CAWIRTGLVTGELFF
TRBV10-3,NA,NA,TRBJ1-1,TGTGCCATCAGTACGCCCCAGGGAAACCGGTTCTTT,CAISTPQGNRFF
TRBV7-8,NA,TRBD1,TRBJ2-7,TGTGCCAGCAGCCAAGGACAGGTTATGATCTACGAGCAGTACTTC,CASSQGQVMIYEQYF
TRBV4-2,NA,NA,TRBJ2-2,TGTGCCAGCAGCCTCTCTAGCGCGGGGACCGGGGAGCTGTTTTTT,CASSLSSAGTGELFF
TRBV10-3,NA,TRBD1,TRBJ1-2,TGTGCCATCAGGCTCGACAGGGAGATTACGTATGGCTACACCTTC,CAIRLDREITYGYTF
TRBV7-9,NA,NA,TRBJ1-1,TGTGCCAGCAGCTTCGTCAACCCTACCCCCACTGAAGCTTTCTTT,CASSFVNPTPTEAFF
TRBV29-1,NA,TRBD2,TRBJ2-1,TGCAGCGTTGGCCGGGGGGAGAGGCAGCAGTTCTTC,CSVGRGERQQFF
TRBV6-5,NA,NA,TRBJ2-2,TGTGCCAGCAACAGGCAGCCGAACACCGGGGAGCTGTTTTTT,CASNRQPNTGELFF
TRBV5-6,once,TRBD1,TRBJ1-4,TGTGCCAGCAGCTTGACAGGGGGGACTGAAAAACTGTTTTTT,CASSLTGGTEKLFF
TRBV5-5,NA,NA,TRBJ1-3,TGTGCCAGCAGCTTGGGAGATATCGGGGGATCAGGAAACACCATATATTTT,CASSLGDIGGSGNTIYF
TRBV5-4,NA,TRBD2,TRBJ2-5,TGTGCCAGCAGCCCCGGGACTAGCGGGTTTAAGACCCAGTACTTC,CASSPGTSGFKTQYF
TRBV9,NA,NA,TRBJ1-2,TGTGCCAGCAGCGTCACCGTGGGGACACATGATGGCTACACCTTC,CASSVTVGTHDGYTF
TRBV15,NA,NA,TRBJ1-2,TGTGCCACCAGCAGAGCAACAGGCTATGGCTACACCTTC,CATSRATGYGYTF
TRBV7-2,NA,NA,TRBJ1-6,TGTGCCAGCAGCGCTCTTGTCGGGGGTTCACCCCTCCACTTT,CASSALVGGSPLHF
TRBV19,NA,TRBD1,TRBJ1-4,TGTGCCAGTAGTCGGACAGGGACTAATGAAAAACTGTTTTTT,CASSRTGTNEKLFF
TRBV5-6,NA,NA,TRBJ2-5,TGTGCCAGCAGCTTGGGAACACTAGTAATCGCAGAGACCCAGTACTTC,CASSLGTLVIAETQYF
TRBV20-1,NA,TRBD2,TRBJ2-1,TGCAGTCCATTTAGCGGGGCAGAGCAGTTCTTC,CSPFSGAEQFF
TRBV15,NA,TRBD1,TRBJ2-4,TGTGCCACCAGCATCCGAACAGGGGGAGCCAAAAACATTCAGTACTTC,CATSIRTGGAKNIQYF
TRBV6-2/TRBV6-3,once,NA,TRBJ1-1,TGTGCCAGCAGTTACCTTGGGGGCGGGACTGAAGCTTTCTTT,CASSYLGGGTEAFF
TRBV19,NA,NA,TRBJ1-5,TGTGCCAGTAGTATTTCCCCCATGGCGGTCTATAGCAATCAGCCCCAGCATTTT,CASSISPMAVYSNQPQHF
TRBV7-8,NA,NA,TRBJ2-3,TGTGCCAGCAGCCCTATCACAGATACGCAGTATTTT,CASSPITDTQYF
TRBV19,NA,NA,TRBJ2-2,TGTGCCAGTAGTCCCCTCGGGACACGACGTAAGGCCGGGGAGCTGTTTTTT,CASSPLGTRRKAGELFF
TRBV3-1/TRBV3-2,NA,NA,TRBJ2-1,TGTGCCAGCAGCCAAGACCCAGGGTACAATGAGCAGTTCTTC,CASSQDPGYNEQFF
TRBV7-3,NA,NA,TRBJ1-2,TGTGCCAGCAGCTTGTTTTCAGGGGAAGGCTATGGCTACACCTTC,CASSLFSGEGYGYTF
TRBV4-2,medium-sized,NA,TRBJ2-7,TGTGCCAGCAGCCAAGGAAATGGAGTCGTGCAGTACTTC,CASSQGNGVVQYF
TRBV5-5,once,NA,TRBJ2-3,TGTGCCAGCAGCATCCTATCCGGGGTGGAAGATACGCAGTATTTT,CASSILSGVEDTQYF
TRBV7-8,NA,NA,TRBJ1-2,TGTGCCAGCAGCAAGGAGACGAACTATGGCTACACCTTC,CASSKETNYGYTF
TRBV5-5,NA,NA,TRBJ2-3,TGTGCCAGCAGCCCTGGACTTTTCACAGATACGCAGTATTTT,CASSPGLFTDTQYF
TRBV6-6,NA,TRBD1,TRBJ2-7,TGTGCCAGCAGTTACTCCCCGGGACAGACCTACGAGCAGTACTTC,CASSYSPGQTYEQYF
TRBV2,NA,TRBD2,TRBJ2-1,TGTGCCAGGCAAGCGGGAGCGGGATACAATGAGCAGTTCTTC,CARQAGAGYNEQFF